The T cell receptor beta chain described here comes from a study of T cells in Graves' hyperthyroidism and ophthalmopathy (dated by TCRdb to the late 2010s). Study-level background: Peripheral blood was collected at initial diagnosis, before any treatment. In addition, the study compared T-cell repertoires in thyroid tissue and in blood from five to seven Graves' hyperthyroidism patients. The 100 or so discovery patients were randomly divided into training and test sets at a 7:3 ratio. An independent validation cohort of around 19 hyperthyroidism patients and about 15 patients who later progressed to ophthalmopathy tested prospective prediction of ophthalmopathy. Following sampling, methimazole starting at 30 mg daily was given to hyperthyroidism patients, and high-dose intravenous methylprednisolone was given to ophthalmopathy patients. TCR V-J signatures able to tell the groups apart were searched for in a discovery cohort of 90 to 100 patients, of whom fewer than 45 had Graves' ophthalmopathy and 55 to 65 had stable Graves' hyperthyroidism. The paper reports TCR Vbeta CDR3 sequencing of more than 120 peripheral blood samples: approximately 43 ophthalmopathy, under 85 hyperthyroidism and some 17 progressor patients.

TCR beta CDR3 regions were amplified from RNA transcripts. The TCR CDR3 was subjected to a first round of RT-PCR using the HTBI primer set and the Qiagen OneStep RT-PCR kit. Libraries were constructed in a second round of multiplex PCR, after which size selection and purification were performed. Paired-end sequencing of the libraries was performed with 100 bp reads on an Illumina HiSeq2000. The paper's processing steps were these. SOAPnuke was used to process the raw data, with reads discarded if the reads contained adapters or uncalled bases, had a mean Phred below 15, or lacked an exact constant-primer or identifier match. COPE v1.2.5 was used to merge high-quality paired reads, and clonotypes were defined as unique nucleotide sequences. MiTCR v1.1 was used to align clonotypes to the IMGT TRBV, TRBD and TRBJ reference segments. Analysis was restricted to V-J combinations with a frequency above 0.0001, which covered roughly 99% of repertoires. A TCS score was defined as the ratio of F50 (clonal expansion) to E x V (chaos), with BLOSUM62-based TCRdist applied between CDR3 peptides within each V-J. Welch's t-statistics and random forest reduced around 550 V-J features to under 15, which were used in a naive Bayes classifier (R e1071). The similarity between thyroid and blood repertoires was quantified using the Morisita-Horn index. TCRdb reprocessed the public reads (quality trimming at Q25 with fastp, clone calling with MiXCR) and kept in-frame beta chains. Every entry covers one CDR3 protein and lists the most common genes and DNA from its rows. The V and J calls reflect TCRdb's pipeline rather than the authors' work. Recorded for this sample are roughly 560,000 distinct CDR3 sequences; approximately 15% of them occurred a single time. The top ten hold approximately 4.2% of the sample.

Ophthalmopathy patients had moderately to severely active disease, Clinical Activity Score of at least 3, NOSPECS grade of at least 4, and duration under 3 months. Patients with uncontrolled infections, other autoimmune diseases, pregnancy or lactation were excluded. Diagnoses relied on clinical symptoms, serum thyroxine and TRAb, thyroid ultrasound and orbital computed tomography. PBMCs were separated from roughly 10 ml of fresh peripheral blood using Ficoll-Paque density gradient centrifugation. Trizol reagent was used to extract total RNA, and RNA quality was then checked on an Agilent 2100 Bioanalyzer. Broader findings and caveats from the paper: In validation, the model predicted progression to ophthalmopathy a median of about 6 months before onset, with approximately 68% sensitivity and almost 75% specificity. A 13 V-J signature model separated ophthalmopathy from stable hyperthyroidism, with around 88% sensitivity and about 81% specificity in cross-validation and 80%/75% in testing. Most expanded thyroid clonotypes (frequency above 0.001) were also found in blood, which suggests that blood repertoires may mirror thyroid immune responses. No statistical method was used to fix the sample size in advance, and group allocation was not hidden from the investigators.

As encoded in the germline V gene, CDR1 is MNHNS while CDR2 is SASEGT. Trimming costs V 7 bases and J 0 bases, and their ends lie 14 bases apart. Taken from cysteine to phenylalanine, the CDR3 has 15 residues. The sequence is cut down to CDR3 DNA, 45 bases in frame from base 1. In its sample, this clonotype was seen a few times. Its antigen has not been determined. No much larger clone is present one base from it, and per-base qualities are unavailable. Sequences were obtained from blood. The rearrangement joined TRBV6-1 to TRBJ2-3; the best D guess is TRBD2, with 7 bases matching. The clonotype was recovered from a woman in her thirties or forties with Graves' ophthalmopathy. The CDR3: CASNRGGPSTDTQYF. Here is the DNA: TGTGCCAGCAACCGCGGGGGCCCTAGCACAGATACGCAGTATTTT.